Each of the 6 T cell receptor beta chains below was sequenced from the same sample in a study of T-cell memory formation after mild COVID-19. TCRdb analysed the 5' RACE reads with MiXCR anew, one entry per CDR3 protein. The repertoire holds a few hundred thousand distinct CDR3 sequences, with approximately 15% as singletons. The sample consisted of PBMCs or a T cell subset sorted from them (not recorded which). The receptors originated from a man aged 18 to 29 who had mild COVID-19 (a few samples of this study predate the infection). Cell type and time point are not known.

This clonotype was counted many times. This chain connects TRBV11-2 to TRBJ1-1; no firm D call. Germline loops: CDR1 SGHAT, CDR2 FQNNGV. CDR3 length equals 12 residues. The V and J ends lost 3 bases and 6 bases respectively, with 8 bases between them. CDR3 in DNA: TGTGCCAGCAGCTTCCCGGGAGCTGAAGCTTTCTTT. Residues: CASSFPGAEAFF.

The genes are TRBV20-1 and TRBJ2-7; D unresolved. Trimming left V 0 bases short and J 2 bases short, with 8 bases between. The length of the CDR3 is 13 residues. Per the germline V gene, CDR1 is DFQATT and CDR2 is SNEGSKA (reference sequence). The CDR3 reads CSARDPSTYEQYV. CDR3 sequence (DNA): TGCAGTGCTAGAGATCCCAGCACCTACGAGCAGTACGTC.

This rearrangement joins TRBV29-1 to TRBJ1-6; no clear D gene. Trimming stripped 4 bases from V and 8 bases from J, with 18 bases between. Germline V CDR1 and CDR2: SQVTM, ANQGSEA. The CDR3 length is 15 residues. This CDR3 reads CSVAEGGYRDSPLHF. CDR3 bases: TGCAGCGTTGCCGAGGGCGGGTATCGGGATTCACCCCTCCACTTT.

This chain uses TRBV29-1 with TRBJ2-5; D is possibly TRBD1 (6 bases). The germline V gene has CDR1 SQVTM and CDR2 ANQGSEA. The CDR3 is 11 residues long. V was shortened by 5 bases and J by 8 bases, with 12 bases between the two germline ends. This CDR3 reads CSVYTGNTQYF. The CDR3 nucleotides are TGCAGCGTTTACACAGGGAACACCCAGTACTTC.

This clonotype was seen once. CDR3 loop: CASSQTSGPGSNQPQHF. CDR3 bases: TGTGCCAGCAGCCAGACGTCAGGGCCCGGGAGCAATCAGCCCCAGCATTTT. V and J are TRBV4-2 and TRBJ1-5, with a possible D match to TRBD1 (5 bases). The V gene's germline CDR1 is LGHNA and CDR2 YNFKEQ. Trimming stripped 3 bases from V and 1 base from J, with 16 bases between. The CDR3 is 17 residues long.

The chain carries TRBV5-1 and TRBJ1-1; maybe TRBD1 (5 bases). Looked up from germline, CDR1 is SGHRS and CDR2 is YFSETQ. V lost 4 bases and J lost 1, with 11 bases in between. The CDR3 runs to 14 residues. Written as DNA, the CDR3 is TGCGCCAGCAGCATTATGACAGCGAACACTGAAGCTTTCTTT. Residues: CASSIMTANTEAFF.